This TCR beta chain was recorded in a study of T cells after yellow fever vaccination. Study summary: Fractions with few cells were prepared using SMART-Seq v4 Ultra Low Input.

Study-level results: Booster sampling recovered most clones from primary vaccination (roughly 96% CD4, approximately 88% CD8). A weaker secondary response peaked on day 5, the primary on day 15.

After removal of 3 bases from V and 4 bases from J, the junction contained 2 bases not matched to a gene. The germline V gene encodes CDR1 SGHTA and CDR2 FQGNSA. The CDR3 totals 14 residues. With regard to this clonotype: Its antigen remains unidentified.

Making TCR cDNA involved 5'RACE template switching, which added UMIs and a universal primer site. In TCRdb, the 5' RACE reads were re-called with MiXCR into one record per CDR3 protein. Here the sample spans some 400,000 distinct CDR3 sequences, approximately 18% being singletons. The chain combines TRBV7-2 with TRBJ2-1; 8 positions match TRBD2. The sequence derives from a man between 18 and 35 years old who received the YFV17D yellow fever vaccine. The sequencing here drew on PBMCs, taken before the yellow fever booster vaccination. DNA for the CDR3: TGTGCCAGCAGCTTCGGGGGGGAGTACAATGAGCAGTTCTTC. It yields the protein CASSFGGEYNEQFF.